This T cell receptor (beta chain) was observed in a study of shared clonotypes between healthy human individuals (dated by TCRdb to 2019 to 2021). For the wider study: The cohort comprised two women and a few men aged 18 to 49 years. To estimate repertoire size and how much clonotypes are shared between individuals, the study performed deep sequencing of blood TCR repertoires from five healthy adults. Leukapheresis yielded between about 0.94 and 8.9 billion PBMCs per donor. For each donor, three plates each were used for CD4 naive and CD4 memory, two plates were used for CD8 naive, and one plate was used for CD8 memory. Libraries were prepared and TCR repertoires were sequenced by different laboratories using diverse techniques, in order to increase sequencing depth and limit assay-specific biases. Findings and caveats that apply to the study as a whole: Compared with non-shared clonotypes, the clonotypes found in all four sorted-subset donors had higher generation probabilities. When a handful of donors were compared, the shared fraction of clonotypes was around 5.1% for naive CD4, more than 3% for naive CD8, 2.3% for memory CD4, and roughly 0.43% for memory CD8. Rarefaction of sorted-subset datasets indicated incomplete sequencing despite the large sequencing depth. Because the study included only a small number of donors, the genetic and exposure-history diversity represented was limited. Sampling was limited to blood, and TCR repertoires in tissue likely differ from TCR repertoires in blood. Larger estimated clonotype richness was generally found for naive subsets than for memory subsets. Based on pairwise subsampling, the degree of clonotype sharing among donors was expected to be affected by sequencing depth.

Using the deep immunoSEQ assay, TCR CDR3 regions were amplified from genomic DNA by multiplex PCR. Extracted genomic DNA from each cell subset was spread evenly across all wells of several immunoSEQ 96-well plates, with each plate serving as a replicate. For sorted subsets, approximately 210 ng genomic DNA, equal to 25,000 to 35,000 T cell genomes, was loaded into each replicate PCR. Purified libraries were quantified with a Qubit 3.0 fluorometer, sized on a Bioanalyzer 2100, and re-quantified with the KAPA Library Quantification kit. Each immunoSEQ 96-well plate was sequenced on its own single-read 150-cycle Illumina NextSeq 550 flow cell. The paper's data handling went like this. The immunoSEQ output contained only junctional sequences without quality scores, so filtering could not match that applied to full-length reads. Sequences were annotated with PyIR, a Python wrapper for IgBLAST v1.9, and V/J genes and CDR3 were assigned using IMGT germline references. Reads with weak V/J assignments (E-value above 1e-6), missing CDR3, stop codons, out-of-frame junctions, or ambiguous translated residues were removed. V3J clonotypes were defined as sequences sharing an identical inferred V gene, J gene, and CDR3 amino acid sequence. Percentage overlap between repertoires was calculated by dividing the number of shared unique clonotypes by the size of the smaller repertoire. Repertoire richness was assessed with RTK rarefaction, the Chao1 estimator, and Recon v2.1 estimates of unobserved clonotypes. For all TCRbeta clonotypes obtained by the gDNA method from a few donors, generation probabilities were computed with OLGA. This immuneACCESS table, as held by TCRdb, lists in-frame sequences with V and J called but not all clones. Of the missing ones, under half trace to an unresolved V gene in checked studies; the others have no known cause. D and trimming come from the DNA, and the V and J calls and clone size come from that table. The table for this sample lists some 2,000,000 clones; about 95% of them were counted only once. Approximately 1.2% of the sample rests with the top ten.

A distance of 19 bases separates the germline ends of V and J, which lose 4 bases and 12 bases respectively. According to the germline V gene, CDR1 reads SGHTA and CDR2 reads FQGNSA. Its CDR3 holds 13 amino acids, cysteine through phenylalanine. The DNA shown is the 39-base CDR3, in frame from base 1. Regarding this clone: No antigen is known for it. Base quality data are lacking; no much larger clone is found one base away.

For the CD8 naive samples, CD45RO-negative cells were positively selected for CCR7, yielding a CD45RA+CCR7+ population from which TemRA cells were excluded. The donors were healthy, HIV-negative adults who had no recently reported acute infections or vaccinations. All donors were Caucasian adults living in Nashville, Tennessee, USA. After blood collection by leukapheresis, PBMCs were isolated using Ficoll-Histopaque density gradient centrifugation and then cryopreserved in the vapor phase of liquid nitrogen. Purity and quantity of every magnetically sorted T cell population were checked by analytical flow cytometry. Genomic DNA was isolated from each sorted fraction and quantified by UV absorbance on a Nanodrop 2000c.

The clonotype comes from a man between 18 and 35 years old in good health. The sample taken for sequencing was naive CD8+ T cells sorted from blood. The sample's cell subset or site label, decoded: CD45RA+CCR7+. The sequence is built from TRBV7-2 and TRBJ2-7; matching of 6 bases hints at TRBD2 as the D gene. The nucleotides are TGTGCCAGCAGCTCTCAATCCGGGAGCCTCGGGTACTTC. This gives the protein CASSSQSGSLGYF.